Shown below are 17 T cell receptor beta chains from a single sample sequenced in a study of cytomegalovirus exposure and HLA in healthy donors. Vbeta (60) and Jbeta (13) primers were used in the PCR. Sequenced by immunoSEQ multiplex PCR; TCRdb stores in-frame clones only, minus some. Here the sample spans roughly 200,000 clones, about three quarters being singletons. Source material: PBMCs. All receptors derive from a woman aged 25-40 years in good health and CMV-seropositive.

J is TRBJ2-5 and V is TRBV7-3; possible D gene TRBD2, 7 bases. The CDR3 loop spans 16 amino acids. Looked up from germline, CDR1 is SGHTA and CDR2 is FQGTGA. V lost 5 bases and J 2 bases, leaving 18 bases between the germline ends. The CDR3 DNA reads TGTGCCAGCAGCCCGGAGGGGGGGCTTGCACAAGAGACCCAGTACTTC. It codes for CASSPEGGLAQETQYF.

The chain uses TRBV18 and TRBJ2-3, with D perhaps TRBD2 (5 bases). V gave up 4 bases and J gave up 3 bases, with 14 bases separating them. In germline, CDR1 is KGHSH, CDR2 LQKENI. The CDR3 covers 15 residues. The CDR3: CASSLPGELTDTQYF. The CDR3 DNA follows: TGTGCCAGCTCACTCCCCGGGGAGCTGACAGATACGCAGTATTTT.

The V and J genes are TRBV20-1 and TRBJ1-2; D uncertain. The ends were cut back, 1 base at V and 7 bases at J, with 7 bases in the middle. The CDR3 is 11 residues long. The V gene's germline CDR1 is DFQATT and CDR2 SNEGSKA (reference sequence). CDR3 region: CSARAMFGYTF. CDR3 bases: TGCAGTGCTAGAGCCATGTTTGGCTACACCTTC.

The chain couples TRBV7-9 to TRBJ1-2; 10 bases are shared with TRBD1. The CDR3 is 15 residues long. The V and J ends lost 8 bases and 8 bases, in that order; junction bases with no gene match: 14. Germline loops: CDR1 SEHNR, CDR2 FQNEAQ (reference sequence). The CDR3 spells CASSPGTGVWGGYTF. Written as DNA, the CDR3 is TGTGCCAGCTCACCAGGGACAGGGGTCTGGGGAGGCTACACCTTC.

V and J are TRBV23-1 and TRBJ2-5; tentatively, D is TRBD1 (5 bases). TRBV23-1 belongs to the ORF category, with a function that is uncertain. This CDR3 is built from 16 residues. With 0 bases removed from V and 5 bases from J, the gap between germline ends came to 16 bases. CDR3 sequence: CASSQSGYPGWETQYF. The CDR3 region has the DNA TGCGCCAGCAGTCAATCTGGCTACCCAGGGTGGGAGACCCAGTACTTC.

V gene TRBV7-2 combines with J gene TRBJ1-1; 9 bases match TRBD1. The CDR3 has 15 amino acids. Germline V gene data show CDR1 as SGHTA and CDR2 as FQGNSA. Unmatched junction bases numbered 3, after V lost 3 bases and J lost 1 base. The CDR3 sequence: CASSFLGQGNTEAFF. The CDR3 nucleotides read TGTGCCAGCAGCTTCCTGGGACAGGGGAACACTGAAGCTTTCTTT.

The V and J genes are TRBV27 and TRBJ2-1; D perhaps matches TRBD2 (6 bases). Germline V gene sequence: CDR1 MNHEY, CDR2 SMNVEV (reference sequence). The CDR3 has 15 amino acids. The V gene lost 5 bases and the J gene lost 4 bases, with 15 bases spanning the gap. CDR3 protein: CASSNSQRVYNEQFF. The CDR3 coding sequence is TGTGCCAGCAGTAATAGCCAGCGGGTATACAATGAGCAGTTCTTC.

The chain employs TRBV2 and TRBJ1-1; D gene ambiguous. V lost 7 bases and J 1 base, leaving 10 bases between the germline ends. CDR3 length: 13 residues. Germline loops: CDR1 SNHLY, CDR2 FYNNEI. The CDR3 region is CASTQTGNTEAFF. CDR3 in DNA: TGTGCCAGCACCCAGACGGGGAACACTGAAGCTTTCTTT.

The CDR3 region has the DNA TGTGCCAGCAGCCTAGTGCCCCTAGGCACTGAAGCTTTCTTT. Residues: CASSLVPLGTEAFF. The gene calls are TRBV9 and TRBJ1-1, with no clear D. Germline CDR1 SGDLS, CDR2 YYNGEE. The CDR3 consists of 14 residues. The V end was cut by 4 bases, the J end by 4 bases, with 14 bases between.

The rearrangement links TRBV4-3 to TRBJ2-1, with D possibly matching TRBD2 (6 bases). V was trimmed by 0 bases and J by 12 bases, leaving 9 bases between them. CDR3 length: 12 amino acids. Germline assignment: CDR1 LGHNA and CDR2 YSLEER. The chain's CDR3 is CASSQDRRGQFF. The CDR3, as DNA: TGCGCCAGCAGCCAAGATAGGCGGGGGCAGTTCTTC.

The table lists this clone with a count of one. This chain joins TRBV6-6 and TRBJ1-2, with 7 bases identical to TRBD1. Trimming cost V 6 bases and J 4 bases; bases outside gene matches: 14. CDR1 is MNHNY and CDR2 is SVGAGI in the germline V gene (reference sequence). The CDR3 length is 16 residues. The CDR3 is CASSYRRDSVAYGYTF. The CDR3 DNA reads TGTGCCAGCAGCTACCGACGGGACAGCGTTGCCTATGGCTACACCTTC.

The chain carries TRBV20-1 and TRBJ2-7; D remains unclear. CDR1 is DFQATT, CDR2 SNEGSKA, per germline (reference sequence). V lost 3 bases and J 7 bases, leaving 7 bases between the germline ends. The CDR3 extends over 10 amino acids. This chain's CDR3 is CSASQEEQYF. CDR3 in DNA: TGCAGTGCTAGTCAAGAGGAGCAGTACTTC.

The rearrangement uses TRBV5-1 and TRBJ2-3; D perhaps matches TRBD1 (5 bases). This CDR3 is 15 amino acids long. Trimming removed 7 bases at V and 0 bases at J, with 15 bases between. Germline V CDR1 and CDR2: SGHRS, YFSETQ. The CDR3 nucleotides are TGCGCCAGCTCGACGGGTGGGGCTAGCACAGATACGCAGTATTTT. This sequence encodes CASSTGGASTDTQYF.

This clone occurred a few times. This chain uses TRBV10-3 with TRBJ2-7; the match to TRBD1 covers 9 bases. The CDR3 has 14 residues. Germline trimming cut 8 bases from V and 2 bases from J; bases unmatched to any gene: 7. In germline, CDR1 is ENHRY, CDR2 SYGVKD. In DNA form, the CDR3 reads TGTGCCATCCGAGGGGGACAGGGACCCTACGAGCAGTACTTC. It encodes CAIRGGQGPYEQYF.

This rearrangement joins TRBV18 to TRBJ2-7; the D is unclear. V was shortened by 1 base and J by 4 bases, with 14 bases between the two germline ends. Germline V gene data show CDR1 as KGHSH and CDR2 as LQKENI. This CDR3 has 15 residues. The CDR3 protein is CASSPLSDTRYEQYF. The DNA for the CDR3 is TGTGCCAGCTCACCACTGTCCGATACTCGATACGAGCAGTACTTC.

The V gene is TRBV4-2, the J gene TRBJ1-2, with D hard to call. V was cut by 4 bases and J by 7 bases, with 25 bases left in between. The CDR3 runs 17 residues. CDR1 and CDR2 (germline): LGHNA, YNFKEQ. Here the CDR3 DNA reads TGTGCCAGCAGCCGGTCTGGGGTAGTCGAGGGAGGGAGTGGCTACACCTTC. Protein: CASSRSGVVEGGSGYTF.

The gene calls are TRBV19 and TRBJ2-3, with D unresolved. Germline-derived CDR1 and CDR2 are LNHDA and SQIVND (reference sequence). The CDR3 loop spans 14 amino acids. Trimming cost V 3 bases and J 3 bases, with 10 bases left between them. The DNA for the CDR3 is TGTGCCAGTAGTATGAAGTCACGGACAGATACGCAGTATTTT. It specifies CASSMKSRTDTQYF.